This T cell receptor beta chain stems from a study of CD8 T cells in ankylosing spondylitis. There are 15 residues in the CDR3. Trimming took off 2 bases at V and 8 bases at J, with 18 bases between the two ends. TCRdb reanalysed the 5' RACE reads using MiXCR and keeps one entry per CDR3 protein. The table records 150,000 to 250,000 distinct CDR3 sequences, about 13% of them present only once. Comment on this clonotype: Its target is not known.

The study, taken as a whole, reports: Previous work reported some of these motif variants in the synovial fluid and blood of reactive arthritis.

The V and J genes are TRBV23-1 and TRBJ1-2, with no clear D. TRBV23-1 is reported as an ORF; its role is uncertain. This receptor was taken from a male donor with ankylosing spondylitis or in good health (not recorded which). The sample comprised blood, either unsorted or a sorted T cell fraction (not recorded which). Here the CDR3 DNA reads TGCGCCAGCAGTCAACCATTCACCAGAATGATGGGCTACACCTTC. As protein: CASSQPFTRMMGYTF.